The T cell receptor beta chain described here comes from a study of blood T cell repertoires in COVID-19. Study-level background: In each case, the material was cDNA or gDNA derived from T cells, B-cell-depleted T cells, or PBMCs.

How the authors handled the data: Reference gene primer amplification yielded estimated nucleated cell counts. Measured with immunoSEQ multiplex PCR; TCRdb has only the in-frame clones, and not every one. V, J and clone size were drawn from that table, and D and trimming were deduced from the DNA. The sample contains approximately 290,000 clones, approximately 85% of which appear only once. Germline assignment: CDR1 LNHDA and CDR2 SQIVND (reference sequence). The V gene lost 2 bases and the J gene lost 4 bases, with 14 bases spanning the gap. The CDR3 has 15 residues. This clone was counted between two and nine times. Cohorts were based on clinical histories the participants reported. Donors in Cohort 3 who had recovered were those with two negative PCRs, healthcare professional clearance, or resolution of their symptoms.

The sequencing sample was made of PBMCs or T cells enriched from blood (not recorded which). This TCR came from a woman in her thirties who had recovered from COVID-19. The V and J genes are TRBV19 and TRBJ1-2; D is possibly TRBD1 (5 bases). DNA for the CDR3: TGTGCCAGTAGTATAAAGAACAGGTTGGGCTATGGCTACACCTTC. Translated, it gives CASSIKNRLGYGYTF.